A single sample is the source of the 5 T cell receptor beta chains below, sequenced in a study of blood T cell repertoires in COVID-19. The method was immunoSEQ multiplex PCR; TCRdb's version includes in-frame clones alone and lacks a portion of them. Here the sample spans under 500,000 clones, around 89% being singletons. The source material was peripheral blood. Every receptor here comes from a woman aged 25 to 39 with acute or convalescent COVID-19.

CDR3 bases: TGCGCCAGCAGCCCCAAGGTCGAGGGGGGGAATGAGCAGTTCTTC. Amino acids: CASSPKVEGGNEQFF. The chain is built from TRBV5-1 and TRBJ2-1; TRBD2 is a possible D gene (7 bases). The ends were cut back, 4 bases at V and 7 bases at J, with 18 bases in the middle. The germline gives CDR1 SGHRS, CDR2 YFSETQ. The CDR3 has 15 amino acids.

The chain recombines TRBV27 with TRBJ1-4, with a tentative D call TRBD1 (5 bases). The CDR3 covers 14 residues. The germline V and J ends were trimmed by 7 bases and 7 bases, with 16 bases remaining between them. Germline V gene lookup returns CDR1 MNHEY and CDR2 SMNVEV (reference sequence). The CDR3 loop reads CASTPRGEGEKLFF. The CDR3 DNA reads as TGTGCCAGCACACCTCGGGGGGAGGGTGAAAAACTGTTTTTT.

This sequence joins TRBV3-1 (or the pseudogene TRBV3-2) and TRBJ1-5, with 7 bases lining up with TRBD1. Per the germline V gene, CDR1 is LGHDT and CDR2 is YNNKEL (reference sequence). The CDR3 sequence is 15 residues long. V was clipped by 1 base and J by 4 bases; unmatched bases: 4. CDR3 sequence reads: CASSQGLTGNQPQHF. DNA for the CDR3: TGTGCCAGCAGCCAAGGATTGACAGGGAATCAGCCCCAGCATTTT.

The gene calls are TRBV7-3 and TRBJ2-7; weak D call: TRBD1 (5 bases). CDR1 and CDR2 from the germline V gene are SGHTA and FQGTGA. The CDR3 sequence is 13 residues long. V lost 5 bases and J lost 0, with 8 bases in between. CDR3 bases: TGTGCCAGCAGCCCGGACAACTCCTACGAGCAGTACTTC. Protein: CASSPDNSYEQYF.

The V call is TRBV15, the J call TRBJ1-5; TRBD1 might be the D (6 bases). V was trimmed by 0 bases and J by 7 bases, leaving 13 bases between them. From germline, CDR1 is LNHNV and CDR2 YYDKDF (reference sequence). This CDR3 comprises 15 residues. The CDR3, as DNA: TGTGCCACCAGCAGAGATAAGGGACAAAGCCAGCCCCAGCATTTT. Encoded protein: CATSRDKGQSQPQHF. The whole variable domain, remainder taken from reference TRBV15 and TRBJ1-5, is DAMVIQNPRYQVTQFGKPVTLSCSQTLNHNVMYWYQQKSSQAPKLLFHYYDKDFNNEADTPDNFQSRRPNTSFCFLDIRSPGLGDTAMYLCATSRDKGQSQPQHFGDGTRLSIL.